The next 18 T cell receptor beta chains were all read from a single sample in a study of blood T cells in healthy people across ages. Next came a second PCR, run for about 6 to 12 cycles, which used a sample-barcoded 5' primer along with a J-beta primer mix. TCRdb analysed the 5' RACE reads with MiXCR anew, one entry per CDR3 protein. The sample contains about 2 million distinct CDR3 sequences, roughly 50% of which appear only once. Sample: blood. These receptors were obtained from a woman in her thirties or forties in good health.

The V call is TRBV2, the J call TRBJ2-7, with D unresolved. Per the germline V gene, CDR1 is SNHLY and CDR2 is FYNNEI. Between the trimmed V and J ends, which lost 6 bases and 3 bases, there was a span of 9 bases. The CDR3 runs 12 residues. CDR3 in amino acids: CASRAVNYEQYF. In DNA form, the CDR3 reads TGTGCCAGCAGGGCCGTGAACTACGAGCAGTACTTC.

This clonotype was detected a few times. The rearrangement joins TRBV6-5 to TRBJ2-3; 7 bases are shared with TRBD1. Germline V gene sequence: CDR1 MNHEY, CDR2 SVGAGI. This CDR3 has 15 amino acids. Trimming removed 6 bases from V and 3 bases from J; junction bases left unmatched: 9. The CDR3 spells CASRPQGWSTDTQYF. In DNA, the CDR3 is TGTGCCAGCAGACCACAGGGGTGGTCGACAGATACGCAGTATTTT.

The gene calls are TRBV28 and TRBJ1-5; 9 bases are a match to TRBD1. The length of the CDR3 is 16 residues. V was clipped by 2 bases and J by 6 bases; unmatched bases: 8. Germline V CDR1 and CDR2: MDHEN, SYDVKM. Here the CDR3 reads CASSLPTGGSSQPQHF. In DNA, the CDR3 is TGTGCCAGCAGTTTACCTACAGGGGGCTCGAGTCAGCCCCAGCATTTT. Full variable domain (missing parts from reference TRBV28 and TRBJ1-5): DVKVTQSSRYLVKRTGEKVFLECVQDMDHENMFWYRQDPGLGLRLIYFSYDVKMKEKGDIPEGYSVSREKKERFSLILESASTNQTSMYLCASSLPTGGSSQPQHFGDGTRLSIL.

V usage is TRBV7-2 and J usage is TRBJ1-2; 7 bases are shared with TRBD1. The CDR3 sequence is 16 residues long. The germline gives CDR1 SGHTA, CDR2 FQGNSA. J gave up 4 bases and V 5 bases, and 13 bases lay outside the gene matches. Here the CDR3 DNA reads TGTGCCAGCAGCCCCAGTTCACGACAGGGCCTCTATGGCTACACCTTC. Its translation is CASSPSSRQGLYGYTF.

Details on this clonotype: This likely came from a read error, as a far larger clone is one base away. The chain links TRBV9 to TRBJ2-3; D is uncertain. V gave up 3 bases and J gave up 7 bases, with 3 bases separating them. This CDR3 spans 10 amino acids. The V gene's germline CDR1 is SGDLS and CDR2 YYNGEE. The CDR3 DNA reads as TGTGCCAGCAGCGGACATACGCAGTATTTT. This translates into CASSGHTQYF.

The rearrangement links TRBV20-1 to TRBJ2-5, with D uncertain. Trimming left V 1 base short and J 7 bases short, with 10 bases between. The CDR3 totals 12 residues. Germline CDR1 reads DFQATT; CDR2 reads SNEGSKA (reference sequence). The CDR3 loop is CSARGRPSTQYF. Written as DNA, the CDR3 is TGCAGTGCTAGAGGTCGCCCCTCGACCCAGTACTTC.

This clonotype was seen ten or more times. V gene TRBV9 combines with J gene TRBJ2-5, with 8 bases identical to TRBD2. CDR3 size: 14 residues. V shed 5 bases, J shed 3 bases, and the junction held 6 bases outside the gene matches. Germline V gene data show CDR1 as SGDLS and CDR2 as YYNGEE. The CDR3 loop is CASSRSGGKETQYF. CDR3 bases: TGTGCCAGCAGTCGCAGCGGGGGAAAAGAGACCCAGTACTTC. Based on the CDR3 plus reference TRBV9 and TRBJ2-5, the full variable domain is DSGVTQTPKHLITATGQRVTLRCSPRSGDLSVYWYQQSLDQGLQFLIQYYNGEERAKGNILERFSAQQFPDLHSELNLSSLELGDSALYFCASSRSGGKETQYFGPGTRLLVL.

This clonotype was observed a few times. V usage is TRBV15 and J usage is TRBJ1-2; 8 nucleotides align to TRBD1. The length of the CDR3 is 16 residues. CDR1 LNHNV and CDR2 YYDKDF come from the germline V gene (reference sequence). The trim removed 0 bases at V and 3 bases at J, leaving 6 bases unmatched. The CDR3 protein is CATSRDLTGADYGYTF. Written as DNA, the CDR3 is TGTGCCACCAGCAGAGATCTGACAGGGGCCGACTATGGCTACACCTTC. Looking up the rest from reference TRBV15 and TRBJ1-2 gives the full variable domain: DAMVIQNPRYQVTQFGKPVTLSCSQTLNHNVMYWYQQKSSQAPKLLFHYYDKDFNNEADTPDNFQSRRPNTSFCFLDIRSPGLGDTAMYLCATSRDLTGADYGYTFGSGTRLTVV.

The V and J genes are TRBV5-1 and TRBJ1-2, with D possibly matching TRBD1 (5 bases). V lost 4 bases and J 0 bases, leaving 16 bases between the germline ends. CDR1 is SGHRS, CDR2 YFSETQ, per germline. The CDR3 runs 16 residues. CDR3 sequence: CASSLRPGASNYGYTF. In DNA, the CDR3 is TGCGCCAGCAGCCTGCGCCCCGGGGCCTCTAACTATGGCTACACCTTC.

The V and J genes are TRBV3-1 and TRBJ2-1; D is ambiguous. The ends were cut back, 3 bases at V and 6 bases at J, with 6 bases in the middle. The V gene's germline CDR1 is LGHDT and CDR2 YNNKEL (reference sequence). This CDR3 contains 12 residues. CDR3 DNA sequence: TGTGCCAGCAGCCATGCTAGCAATGAGCAGTTCTTC. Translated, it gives CASSHASNEQFF.

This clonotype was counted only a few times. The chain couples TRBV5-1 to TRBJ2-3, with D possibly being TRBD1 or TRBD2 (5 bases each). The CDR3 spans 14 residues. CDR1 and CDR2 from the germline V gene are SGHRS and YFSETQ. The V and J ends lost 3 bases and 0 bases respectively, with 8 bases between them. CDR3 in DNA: TGCGCCAGCAGCTGGGACCGAAGCACAGATACGCAGTATTTT. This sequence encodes CASSWDRSTDTQYF.

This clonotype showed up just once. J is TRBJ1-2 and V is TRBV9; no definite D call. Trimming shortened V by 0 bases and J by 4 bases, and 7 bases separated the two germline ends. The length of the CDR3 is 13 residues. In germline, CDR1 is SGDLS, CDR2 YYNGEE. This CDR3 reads CASSVGKSYGYTF. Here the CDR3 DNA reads TGTGCCAGCAGCGTAGGGAAATCCTATGGCTACACCTTC.

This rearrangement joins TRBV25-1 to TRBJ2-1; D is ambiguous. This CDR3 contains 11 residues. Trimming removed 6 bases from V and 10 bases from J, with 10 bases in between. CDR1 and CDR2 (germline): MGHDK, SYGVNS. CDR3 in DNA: TGTGCCAGCAGGTCCTTCGGGGAGCAGTTCTTC. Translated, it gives CASRSFGEQFF. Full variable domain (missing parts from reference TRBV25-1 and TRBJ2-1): EADIYQTPRYLVIGTGKKITLECSQTMGHDKMYWYQQDPGMELHLIHYSYGVNSTEKGDLSSESTVSRIRTEHFPLTLESARPSHTSQYLCASRSFGEQFFGPGTRLTVL.

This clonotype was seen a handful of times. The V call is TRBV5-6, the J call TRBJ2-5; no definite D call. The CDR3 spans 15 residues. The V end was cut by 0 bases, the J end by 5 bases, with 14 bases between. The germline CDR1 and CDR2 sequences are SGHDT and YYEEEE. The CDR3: CASSLGQLRFETQYF. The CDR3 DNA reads TGTGCCAGCAGCTTGGGGCAGCTTCGGTTCGAGACCCAGTACTTC.

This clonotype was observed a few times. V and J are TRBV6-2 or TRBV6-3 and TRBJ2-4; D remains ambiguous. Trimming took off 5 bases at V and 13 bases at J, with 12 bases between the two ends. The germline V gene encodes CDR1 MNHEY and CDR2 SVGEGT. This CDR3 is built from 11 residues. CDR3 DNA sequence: TGTGCCAGCAGTCACGGATATGGGCAGTACTTC. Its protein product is CASSHGYGQYF.

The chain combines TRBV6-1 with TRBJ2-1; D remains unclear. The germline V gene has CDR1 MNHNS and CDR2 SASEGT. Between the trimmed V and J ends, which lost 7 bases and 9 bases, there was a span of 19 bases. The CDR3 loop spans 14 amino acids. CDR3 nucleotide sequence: TGTGCCAGCACTATCCTCGTTACGGTCAGTGAGCAGTTCTTC. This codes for CASTILVTVSEQFF.

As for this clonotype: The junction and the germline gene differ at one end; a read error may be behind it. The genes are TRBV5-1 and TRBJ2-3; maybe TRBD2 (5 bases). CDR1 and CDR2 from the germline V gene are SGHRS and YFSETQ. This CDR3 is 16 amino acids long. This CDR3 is CTSSPGGRAGTDTQYF. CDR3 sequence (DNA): TGCACCAGCAGCCCTGGAGGTAGGGCTGGTACAGATACGCAGTATTTT.

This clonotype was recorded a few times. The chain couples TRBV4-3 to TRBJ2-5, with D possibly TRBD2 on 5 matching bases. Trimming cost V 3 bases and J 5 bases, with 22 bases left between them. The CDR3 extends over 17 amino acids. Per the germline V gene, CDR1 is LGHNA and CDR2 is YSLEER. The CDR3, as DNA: TGCGCCAGCAGCCAGGCCTCGCCGGGATCCGGGATGGAGACCCAGTACTTC. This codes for CASSQASPGSGMETQYF.